A single sample gave rise to the 9 T cell receptor beta chains below, sequenced in a study of T cell changes during pregnancy in multiple sclerosis. Sequencing used immunoSEQ multiplex PCR; TCRdb keeps in-frame clones, though not all of them. The sample records tens of thousands of clones, roughly 84% being singletons. The sequences come from CD8+ T cells from peripheral blood mononuclear cells, collected before pregnancy. These receptors all come from a female donor with multiple sclerosis, enrolled in a pregnancy study.

The chain joins TRBV27 to TRBJ2-1, with 7 bases matching TRBD2. The V gene end was trimmed by 1 base and the J gene end by 7 bases; junction bases not matched to a gene: 7. Looked up from germline, CDR1 is MNHEY and CDR2 is SMNVEV (reference sequence). The CDR3 contains 15 residues. Written as DNA, the CDR3 is TGTGCCAGCAGTTTATGGGCGGGAGTGGAGAATGAGCAGTTCTTC. This sequence encodes CASSLWAGVENEQFF.

This chain joins TRBV7-9 and TRBJ2-2; 9 positions agree with TRBD2. CDR1 SEHNR and CDR2 FQNEAQ come from the germline V gene (reference sequence). J was trimmed by 5 bases and V by 6 bases; bases with no gene match: 13. The CDR3 is made up of 17 amino acids. The CDR3 reads CASSHYPGLAETGELFF. The CDR3 DNA reads as TGTGCCAGCAGTCATTACCCGGGACTAGCTGAAACCGGGGAGCTGTTTTTT.

The J gene is TRBJ1-4, the V gene TRBV7-8; no reliable D call. V was pared by 2 bases and J by 4 bases, with 14 bases between. The CDR3 length is 16 residues. Germline values: CDR1 SGHVS, CDR2 FQNEAQ. As DNA, the CDR3 is TGTGCCAGCAGCTTATTCGGGAGCAGTAGTAATGAAAAACTGTTTTTT. Its protein is CASSLFGSSSNEKLFF.

The chain employs TRBV13 and TRBJ2-1, with 10 bases identical to TRBD1. Germline V gives CDR1 PRHDT, CDR2 FYEKMQ (reference sequence). The CDR3 has 15 amino acids. V was clipped by 5 bases and J by 7 bases; unmatched bases: 8. CDR3 in DNA: TGTGCCAGCAGCCCCCTGGGACAGGGGTCAAATGAGCAGTTCTTC. This translates into CASSPLGQGSNEQFF.

The J gene is TRBJ2-2, the V gene TRBV6-1; 7 positions agree with TRBD1. The junction had 4 bases not matched to a gene; V was cut back by 5 bases and J by 7 bases. Germline V gene lookup returns CDR1 MNHNS and CDR2 SASEGT. There are 13 residues in the CDR3. CDR3 protein: CASSRQGGGELFF. As DNA, the CDR3 is TGTGCCAGCAGTCGACAGGGCGGCGGGGAGCTGTTTTTT.

The chain couples TRBV19 to TRBJ2-7, with D possibly TRBD2 on 7 matching bases. Trimming took 3 bases from V and 2 from J, leaving 11 bases between them. Looked up from germline, CDR1 is LNHDA and CDR2 is SQIVND (reference sequence). This CDR3 is 14 amino acids long. CDR3 sequence reads: CASSIRGAAYEQYF. The DNA of the CDR3 is TGTGCCAGTAGTATCCGGGGGGCAGCCTACGAGCAGTACTTC.

V is TRBV27 and J is TRBJ2-7, with TRBD2 identical over 10 bases. Trimming cost V 2 bases and J 5 bases; bases outside gene matches: 6. Germline V gives CDR1 MNHEY, CDR2 SMNVEV (reference sequence). The length of the CDR3 is 15 residues. CDR3 nucleotide sequence: TGTGCCAGCAGTTTACTAGCGGGAGCTGCCCACGAGCAGTACTTC. Its protein product is CASSLLAGAAHEQYF.

This chain links TRBV7-9 with TRBJ2-7; a weak D match, TRBD1 (6 bases). V shed 5 bases and J shed 6 bases, with 14 bases lying between them. From germline, CDR1 is SEHNR and CDR2 FQNEAQ (reference sequence). The CDR3 is made up of 13 amino acids. The CDR3 here is CASSPLTGLEQYF. As DNA, the CDR3 is TGTGCCAGCAGCCCTCTAACAGGGCTCGAGCAGTACTTC.

The V call is TRBV18, the J call TRBJ1-1, with TRBD1 as a possible D gene (6 bases). Trimming removed 3 bases at V and 1 base at J, with 9 bases between. CDR1 and CDR2 from the germline V gene are KGHSH and LQKENI. The CDR3 totals 14 residues. The CDR3 DNA follows: TGTGCCAGCTCACCCCGGACAGAGAACACTGAAGCTTTCTTT. It translates to CASSPRTENTEAFF. Filled out from reference TRBV18 and TRBJ1-1, the complete variable domain reads NAGVMQNPRHLVRRRGQEARLRCSPMKGHSHVYWYRQLPEEGLKFMVYLQKENIIDESGMPKERFSAEFPKEGPSILRIQQVVRGDSAAYFCASSPRTENTEAFFGQGTRLTVV.